A selection of T cell receptor beta chains follows, all from one sample in a study of cytomegalovirus exposure and HLA in healthy donors. Repertoires were generated with immunoSEQ multiplex PCR, while TCRdb's copy carries only in-frame clones and drops some. The sample shows approximately 230,000 clones, roughly 87% of them seen only once. Sequencing was done on a sample of PBMCs. The source is a man aged 18 to 29 in good health and CMV-seropositive. CDR3s include the opening cysteine and the closing phenylalanine or tryptophan. Each record gives: CDR3 length, V gene, J gene, clone size, D gene, CDR3 DNA, CDR3 protein. A D gene is named only where the DNA matches it firmly. Where a row states a size, it is once, few, many or the class of an expanded clone; other rows omit it.

cdr3_length: 13
v_call: TRBV19
j_call: TRBJ1-2
clone_size: few
d_call: .
cdr3_nt: TGTGCCAGTAGTAGGGGAGCGAGCTATGGCTACACCTTC
cdr3_aa: CASSRGASYGYTF

cdr3_length: 14
v_call: TRBV19
j_call: TRBJ2-7
clone_size: .
d_call: .
cdr3_nt: TGTGCCAGTAGTCCCCACTTTAGGAGCTACGAGCAGTACTTC
cdr3_aa: CASSPHFRSYEQYF

cdr3_length: 16
v_call: TRBV2
j_call: TRBJ1-5
clone_size: .
d_call: TRBD1
cdr3_nt: TGTGCCAGCACACTGGGACAGAATGGGGGCAATCAGCCCCAGCATTTT
cdr3_aa: CASTLGQNGGNQPQHF

cdr3_length: 16
v_call: TRBV19
j_call: TRBJ1-2
clone_size: .
d_call: .
cdr3_nt: TGTGCCAGTAGACCTAGATGGACAGCCTCTAACTATGGCTACACCTTC
cdr3_aa: CASRPRWTASNYGYTF

cdr3_length: 11
v_call: TRBV10-3
j_call: TRBJ2-1
clone_size: .
d_call: .
cdr3_nt: TGTGCCATCCTTGCTGCGGAAGAGCAGTTCTTC
cdr3_aa: CAILAAEEQFF

cdr3_length: 20
v_call: TRBV6-1
j_call: TRBJ2-7
clone_size: .
d_call: TRBD1
cdr3_nt: TGTGCCAGCAGTGAAGCGCTTGGCGACGGGGACAGGGGGAGCTCCTACGAGCAGTACTTC
cdr3_aa: CASSEALGDGDRGSSYEQYF

cdr3_length: 11
v_call: TRBV20-1
j_call: TRBJ2-1
clone_size: few
d_call: .
cdr3_nt: TGCAGTGCTAGAGTGTCGGGGAATCAGTTCTTC
cdr3_aa: CSARVSGNQFF

cdr3_length: 14
v_call: TRBV27
j_call: TRBJ2-1
clone_size: .
d_call: .
cdr3_nt: TGTGCCAGCAGTTCCTACTCCGACCGGAATGAGCAGTTCTTC
cdr3_aa: CASSSYSDRNEQFF

cdr3_length: 14
v_call: TRBV5-4
j_call: TRBJ2-3
clone_size: .
d_call: TRBD1
cdr3_nt: TGTGCCAGCAGCTCGGGACAGGGAACAGATACGCAGTATTTT
cdr3_aa: CASSSGQGTDTQYF

cdr3_length: 15
v_call: TRBV19
j_call: TRBJ1-4
clone_size: .
d_call: .
cdr3_nt: TGTGCCAGTAGTATGTATGGGGCAACTAATGAAAAACTGTTTTTT
cdr3_aa: CASSMYGATNEKLFF

cdr3_length: 13
v_call: TRBV5-1
j_call: TRBJ2-1
clone_size: .
d_call: .
cdr3_nt: TGCGCCAGCAGCTTTGACATCGGGAATGAGCAGTTCTTC
cdr3_aa: CASSFDIGNEQFF

cdr3_length: 17
v_call: TRBV28
j_call: TRBJ2-7
clone_size: .
d_call: TRBD1
cdr3_nt: TGTGCCAGCAGTCGAGACCTGGGACAGGTGGGTTCCTACGAGCAGTACTTC
cdr3_aa: CASSRDLGQVGSYEQYF

cdr3_length: 15
v_call: TRBV5-6
j_call: TRBJ2-7
clone_size: .
d_call: .
cdr3_nt: TGTGCCAGCAGCTTGGTCACCCTAGCTGGCGACGAGCAGTACTTC
cdr3_aa: CASSLVTLAGDEQYF

cdr3_length: 15
v_call: TRBV6-4
j_call: TRBJ2-1
clone_size: once
d_call: TRBD2
cdr3_nt: TGTGCCAGCAGTCTCGGGACTAGCGGGAACAATGAGCAGTTCTTC
cdr3_aa: CASSLGTSGNNEQFF

cdr3_length: 13
v_call: TRBV7-2
j_call: TRBJ1-2
clone_size: many
d_call: TRBD1
cdr3_nt: TGTGCCAGCAGCTCCGGGACAGATTATGGCTACACCTTC
cdr3_aa: CASSSGTDYGYTF

cdr3_length: 11
v_call: TRBV27
j_call: TRBJ2-5
clone_size: .
d_call: .
cdr3_nt: TGTGCCAGCCGATATAGAGAGACCCAGTACTTC
cdr3_aa: CASRYRETQYF

cdr3_length: 12
v_call: TRBV19
j_call: TRBJ2-7
clone_size: many
d_call: .
cdr3_nt: TGTGCCAGTAGTATACGAGGGGCCGAGCAGTACTTC
cdr3_aa: CASSIRGAEQYF

cdr3_length: 14
v_call: TRBV7-2
j_call: TRBJ2-7
clone_size: .
d_call: .
cdr3_nt: TGTGCCAGCAGCTTAGCGGACGGGCCCTACGAGCAGTACTTC
cdr3_aa: CASSLADGPYEQYF

cdr3_length: 13
v_call: TRBV4-2
j_call: TRBJ2-5
clone_size: .
d_call: .
cdr3_nt: TGTGCCAGCAGCCATAGTAGACAAGAGACCCAGTACTTC
cdr3_aa: CASSHSRQETQYF

cdr3_length: 15
v_call: TRBV5-6
j_call: TRBJ2-6
clone_size: .
d_call: .
cdr3_nt: TGTGCCAGCAGCTTGGGCAGGTCTGGGGCCAACGTCCTGACTTTC
cdr3_aa: CASSLGRSGANVLTF

cdr3_length: 15
v_call: TRBV9
j_call: TRBJ2-1
clone_size: .
d_call: .
cdr3_nt: TGTGCCAGCAGCGTAGTCCCAGGGAACTACAATGAGCAGTTCTTC
cdr3_aa: CASSVVPGNYNEQFF

cdr3_length: 15
v_call: TRBV9
j_call: TRBJ2-2
clone_size: .
d_call: .
cdr3_nt: TGTGCCAGCAGCGTAGGTGCAATCGACACCGGGGAGCTGTTTTTT
cdr3_aa: CASSVGAIDTGELFF

cdr3_length: 13
v_call: TRBV30
j_call: TRBJ1-2
clone_size: .
d_call: .
cdr3_nt: TGTGCCTGGAGTGTACAGGGAGCTCTAGGCTACACCTTC
cdr3_aa: CAWSVQGALGYTF

cdr3_length: 14
v_call: TRBV27
j_call: TRBJ1-2
clone_size: .
d_call: TRBD1
cdr3_nt: TGTGCCAGCAGTTTACACAGGGGCGTTGGCGGCTACACCTTC
cdr3_aa: CASSLHRGVGGYTF

cdr3_length: 15
v_call: TRBV5-1
j_call: TRBJ2-1
clone_size: .
d_call: TRBD2
cdr3_nt: TGCGCCAGCAGCCCACCTAGCGGGAGGCCGGGTGAGCAGTTCTTC
cdr3_aa: CASSPPSGRPGEQFF

cdr3_length: 15
v_call: TRBV5-6
j_call: TRBJ2-7
clone_size: .
d_call: TRBD1
cdr3_nt: TGTGCCAGCAGCTGGGGGACAGGGGTCCGCTACGAGCAGTACTTC
cdr3_aa: CASSWGTGVRYEQYF